The sequence of this TCR beta chain was determined in a study of tumor and adjacent non-tumor tissue in lung cancer. TCRbeta libraries were built with three rounds of nested PCR, modified from ARM-PCR. TCRdb called the multiplex PCR reads again in MiXCR, with one record for every CDR3 protein. The sample yields tens of thousands of distinct CDR3 sequences, about 67% seen once. This sample's RNA came from whole unsorted tissue. Trimming cost V 1 base and J 4 bases; bases outside gene matches: 6. The CDR3 extends over 16 amino acids. The V gene's germline CDR1 is SEHNR and CDR2 FQNEAQ (reference sequence). This clonotype was recorded a few times.

The source material was lung tumor tissue. The receptor was derived from a man aged 55 to 69 with non-small cell lung cancer. The chain links TRBV7-9 to TRBJ2-5; TRBD2 matches 10 bases. As DNA, the CDR3 is TGTGCCAGCAGCTTAGTAAGCGGGAGGGCCGGAGAGACCCAGTACTTC. Translating gives CASSLVSGRAGETQYF.